Listed below are T cell receptor beta chains from one sample, sequenced in a study of PD-L1 blockade in urothelial cancer. Only in-frame clones appear in the TCRdb table, and some are missing; sequencing was by immunoSEQ multiplex PCR. This table holds around 120,000 clones, approximately 90% found once. The specimen was PBMCs, collected around atezolizumab (anti-PD-L1) treatment. These receptors came from a man in his 60s with urothelial cancer. Both conserved end residues are part of each CDR3. The order of the fields is V gene, clone size, J gene, D gene, CDR3 DNA, CDR3 protein. The D gene is left open where the match is weak. Clone size is shown for a subset of rows, as once, few, many or a class of expanded clone.

V gene: TRBV25-1; clone size: NA; J gene: TRBJ2-3; D gene: NA; CDR3 DNA: TGTGCCAGCAGTCCCCCGGGGGGCGGCACAGATACGCAGTATTTT; CDR3 protein: CASSPPGGGTDTQYF
V gene: TRBV27; clone size: NA; J gene: TRBJ2-7; D gene: NA; CDR3 DNA: TGTGCCAGCAGTTTAGGGACACCCGCCTACGAGCAGTACTTC; CDR3 protein: CASSLGTPAYEQYF
V gene: TRBV13; clone size: NA; J gene: TRBJ2-5; D gene: TRBD2; CDR3 DNA: TGTGCCAGCAGCTTAAGACTAGCTCAAGAGACCCAGTACTTC; CDR3 protein: CASSLRLAQETQYF
V gene: TRBV19; clone size: NA; J gene: TRBJ1-3; D gene: NA; CDR3 DNA: TGTGCCAGTAATCCCATCTCCAGGGCGGCGACTGGAAACACCATATATTTT; CDR3 protein: CASNPISRAATGNTIYF
V gene: TRBV5-6; clone size: NA; J gene: TRBJ2-7; D gene: NA; CDR3 DNA: TGTGCCAGCAGTACGGACAGTCCACCCCACGAGCAGTACTTC; CDR3 protein: CASSTDSPPHEQYF
V gene: TRBV11-3; clone size: once; J gene: TRBJ2-5; D gene: TRBD2; CDR3 DNA: TGTGCCAGCAGCTCGTCAGCGGGGGGGTACCAAGAGACCCAGTACTTC; CDR3 protein: CASSSSAGGYQETQYF
V gene: TRBV6-1; clone size: NA; J gene: TRBJ2-1; D gene: NA; CDR3 DNA: TGTGCCAGCACCGAAGGTAGCGTCTCCTACAATGAGCAGTTCTTC; CDR3 protein: CASTEGSVSYNEQFF
V gene: TRBV19; clone size: NA; J gene: TRBJ1-4; D gene: TRBD1; CDR3 DNA: TGTGCCAGTAGTATGGGGACAGCAACTAATGAAAAACTGTTTTTT; CDR3 protein: CASSMGTATNEKLFF
V gene: TRBV18; clone size: few; J gene: TRBJ2-1; D gene: NA; CDR3 DNA: TGTGCCAGCTCACCACCGTTAGAGAGCTCCTACAATGAGCAGTTCTTC; CDR3 protein: CASSPPLESSYNEQFF
V gene: TRBV5-1; clone size: once; J gene: TRBJ1-5; D gene: NA; CDR3 DNA: TGCGCCAGCAGCCTGGACATTCAGGCGCCCCAGCATTTT; CDR3 protein: CASSLDIQAPQHF